This TCR beta chain was sequenced during a study of blood T cell repertoires in COVID-19 (dated by TCRdb to 2018 to 2021). Context from the whole study: The collaborator samples originated in the United States, Italy and Spain and spanned the acute and convalescent phases of COVID-19. Nearly every sample came with metadata listing a de-identified subject ID, COVID-19 status, age in years and sex. The repertoires were made available in a free public database intended to serve as a resource for research on the immune response to SARS-CoV-2. Subjects who had been exposed to COVID-19, were actively infected with it, or had recovered from it provided the deeply sampled blood TCRbeta repertoires that made up the dataset. Samples were obtained from the ongoing ImmuneRACE study (first 160 participants) and from about 1,300 subjects provided by 6 global collaborators. The prospective study material was composed of cDNA or gDNA derived from T cells, B-cell-depleted T cells, or PBMCs. Where available, HLA class I and class II types were obtained from metadata supplied by the sample provider rather than from assay-based typing.

TCRbeta CDR3 regions were amplified from genomic DNA using the immunoSEQ Assay, a bias-controlled multiplex PCR. Under the source paper's analysis protocol: The number of nucleated cells in each sample was estimated by amplification of reference gene primers within the assay. To quantify the absolute abundance of each unique TCRbeta CDR3 rearrangement, sequence reads were collapsed and filtered. For each sample, productive Simpson clonality was calculated as the square root of Simpson's diversity index over productive rearrangements. Held by TCRdb, this immuneACCESS table contains in-frame sequences only and omits some clones. Under half of the omission traces to an unresolved V gene where checked; the cause of the rest is unknown. V, J and clone size are those of that table, while D and trimming were read from the DNA. Across this sample there are 60,000 to 85,000 clones, with 75% to 80% seen only once. The top ten clones comprise around 5.9% of the sample.

On the study overall, not on this receptor specifically: The amount of clinical and demographic metadata varied by source and participant and was provided uncurated.

Collaborating institutions collected whole blood in K2EDTA tubes following their own protocols. For TCRbeta analysis, collaborators shipped samples as frozen whole blood, isolated PBMCs, or DNA extracted from either of those sample types. Regarding this clone: Its antigen is currently not known. No much larger clonotype is one base removed from it; base qualities were not supplied.

V lost 5 bases and J lost 4 bases, and the count of bases not matched to a germline gene is 3. According to the germline V gene (reference sequence), CDR1 reads SEHNR and CDR2 reads FQNEAQ. There are 14 amino acids in the CDR3, from cysteine to phenylalanine inclusive. Kept here is only the CDR3 DNA, which spans 42 bases and is read in frame from base 1. Sequenced: peripheral blood. The clonotype comes from an older woman with acute or convalescent COVID-19. Recombination joined TRBV7-9 with TRBJ1-4; 8 bases in the junction line up with TRBD1. The DNA sequence is TGTGCCAGCAGCCCCGGACAGGGTAATGAAAAACTGTTTTTT. This sequence encodes CASSPGQGNEKLFF.